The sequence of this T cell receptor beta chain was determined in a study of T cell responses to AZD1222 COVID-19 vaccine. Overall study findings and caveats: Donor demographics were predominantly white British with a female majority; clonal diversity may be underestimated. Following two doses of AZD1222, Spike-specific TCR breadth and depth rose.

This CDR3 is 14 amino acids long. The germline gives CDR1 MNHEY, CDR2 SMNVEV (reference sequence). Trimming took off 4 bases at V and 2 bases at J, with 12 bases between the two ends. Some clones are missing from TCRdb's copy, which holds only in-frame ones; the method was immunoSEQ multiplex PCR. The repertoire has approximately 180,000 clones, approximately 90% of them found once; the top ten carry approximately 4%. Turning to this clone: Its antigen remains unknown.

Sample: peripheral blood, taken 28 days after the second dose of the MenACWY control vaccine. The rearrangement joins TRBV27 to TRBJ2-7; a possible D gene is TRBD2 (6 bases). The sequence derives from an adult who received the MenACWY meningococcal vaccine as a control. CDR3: CASSWRGEAYEQYF. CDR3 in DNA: TGTGCCAGCAGTTGGCGGGGTGAAGCCTACGAGCAGTACTTC.